Sequencing of this T cell receptor (beta chain) was carried out in a study of blood T cell repertoires in COVID-19. The overall study: Samples representing acute and convalescent COVID-19 were sourced from the United States, Italy and Spain. From T cells, B-cell-depleted T cells, or PBMCs came the material, which was cDNA or gDNA.

Original analysis: From reference gene primer amplification, estimates of nucleated cell counts were derived. The table came from immunoSEQ multiplex PCR; TCRdb's copy has only in-frame clones and leaves some out. The V and J calls and clone size are taken from that table; D and trimming were inferred from the DNA. The data show about 40,000 clones, about 81% seen once. This CDR3 has 14 amino acids. J was trimmed by 3 bases and V by 4 bases; bases with no gene match: 6. The germline gives CDR1 SGHTA, CDR2 FQGNSA. This sequence was found in a human donor in a cohort sampled during active or convalescent COVID-19. The donor label of this sample is uncertain. This chain links TRBV7-2 with TRBJ2-7; 7 positions agree with TRBD2. The specimen sequenced was peripheral blood. The CDR3: CASSSSSGLYEQYF. For the CDR3, the DNA is TGTGCCAGCAGCTCCTCTAGCGGCCTCTACGAGCAGTACTTC.